This T cell receptor beta chain was documented in a study of CD8 T cells in Susac syndrome. The length of the CDR3 is 15 residues. V was pared by 6 bases and J by 3 bases, with 12 bases of the junction left unmatched. The V gene's germline CDR1 is DFQATT and CDR2 SNEGSKA (reference sequence). TEMRA cells were FACS-enriched, unlike CD8+ and CD4+ T cells, which were negatively isolated. The RNA input was 0.5 to 1 ug, and it was reverse transcribed with random hexamers. TCRdb re-called the immunoSEQ multiplex PCR reads through MiXCR, storing one row per CDR3 protein. Altogether 150,000 or so distinct CDR3 sequences are present, less than 95% being singletons, with the ten largest covering 0.09% to 0.1%.

Sequencing used CD4+ T cells from PBMCs. The chain joins TRBV20-1 to TRBJ1-1; 8 bases are a match to TRBD1. This sequence was found in a human donor with multiple sclerosis. Here the CDR3 reads CSARGGRGPDTEAFF. In DNA form, the CDR3 reads TGCAGTGCCAGGGGGGGCAGGGGGCCGGACACTGAAGCTTTCTTT.